This TCR beta chain is from a study of CD8 T cells in Susac syndrome (dated by TCRdb to about 2019). Background on the whole study: Repertoire sequencing was used to test whether CD8+ T cell activation and differentiation in Susac syndrome was antigen driven. Clonality of the CD8+ T cell repertoire was compared between about a dozen healthy donors, about 14 Susac syndrome patients and approximately 16 multiple sclerosis patients.

General findings and caveats noted by the study authors: The TCR sequencing and HLA analysis was acknowledged to have included a relatively small number of individuals.

In this sample, this clonotype turned up a few times. Its antigen remains undetermined. No clone much larger than this one lies a single base away; base qualities are absent. The germline V gene specifies MGHRA as CDR1 and YSYEKL as CDR2. Trimming at the junction amounts to 0 bases on V and 1 base on J, and the germline ends lie 6 bases apart. Spanning cysteine to phenylalanine, the CDR3 consists of 14 amino acids. Of the read, only the CDR3 DNA is kept; its 42 bases are in frame from base 1. Peripheral blood CD8+ and CD4+ T cells from healthy donors, Susac syndrome patients and multiple sclerosis patients were profiled by high-throughput TCR beta sequencing. The multiple sclerosis controls were treatment-naive patients whose relapsing-remitting disease, either stable or active, fulfilled the revised McDonald criteria. Bulk CD8+ and CD4+ T cells were purified magnetically by negative isolation, whereas CD8+ TEMRA cells were enriched by FACS. Blood was drawn into EDTA tubes, processed within 24 hours, and PBMCs were isolated by density gradient centrifugation. PBMCs intended for TCR sequencing were cryopreserved in liquid nitrogen and thawed later in a water bath at 37 degrees C. The sorted or isolated CD4+, CD8+ and CD8+ TEMRA cells reached a purity of at least 90%.

RNA was extracted using the RNeasy kit, and roughly 0.5 to 1 microgram was reverse transcribed with random hexamers. The immunoSEQ multiplex PCR assay, covering 54 Vbeta and 13 Jbeta segments, was used to amplify TCR beta CDR3 regions. Bias from PCR amplification was corrected by using a synthetic template baseline for primer optimization and for computational correction. The original methods were these. Reads were annotated to V, D and J genes according to IMGT and were analyzed with immunoSEQ Analyzer, with only productive sequences retained. Clonality was calculated as one minus the Shannon entropy normalized by log2 of the number of productive unique sequences. For each patient and control, public and private clones were evaluated within the 100 most prevalent clones. Clones were defined as Susac-specific if absent from the healthy and MS cohorts, from approximately 1,100 published viral clones and from other ImmuneACCESS disease sequences. Using fastp at Q25 and MiXCR, TCRdb reprocessed the public reads and kept productive beta chains. A single entry per CDR3 protein holds the most common genes and DNA from its merged rows. What appears here as the V and J calls and clone size reflects TCRdb's work, not the paper's. For this sample there are a few hundred thousand distinct CDR3 sequences; 65% to 90% appear just once. The ten biggest clones cover approximately 0.2% of the sample.

The receptor was derived from a human donor with multiple sclerosis. The sequenced material came from CD8+ T cells from PBMCs. The V and J genes are TRBV4-1 and TRBJ2-5; too little of a D gene remains to name it. The CDR3: CASSQESVQETQYF. In nucleotide form, the sequence is TGCGCCAGCAGCCAAGAATCAGTCCAAGAGACCCAGTACTTC.